The 20 T cell receptor beta chains below come from one sample, sequenced in a study of shared clonotypes between healthy human individuals. Libraries were prepared by immunoSEQ multiplex PCR; TCRdb keeps only in-frame clonotypes and omits some of them. This table holds about 1.5 million clones, 95% to 99% found once. The specimen sequenced was naive CD4+ T cells sorted from blood. As for subset: CD45RA+ positively selected. Receptor source: a man aged 25-45 years in good health.

The genes are TRBV9 and TRBJ2-7, with a weak D call TRBD1 (5 bases). Germline V gene data show CDR1 as SGDLS and CDR2 as YYNGEE. CDR3 length: 16 amino acids. The germline V and J ends were trimmed by 0 bases and 0 bases, with 13 bases remaining between them. The CDR3 sequence: CASSVEAWGLSYEQYF. In DNA form, the CDR3 reads TGTGCCAGCAGCGTAGAGGCCTGGGGCCTCTCCTACGAGCAGTACTTC.

The CDR3 protein is CAISAAGTGVGNQPQHF. The CDR3 DNA is TGTGCCATCAGCGCCGCCGGGACAGGGGTTGGCAATCAGCCCCAGCATTTT. The rearrangement uses TRBV10-3 and TRBJ1-5, with 10 positions matching TRBD1. The CDR3 covers 17 residues. Per the germline V gene, CDR1 is ENHRY and CDR2 is SYGVKD. V shed 6 bases and J 2 bases; nucleotides not matched to a gene: 10.

The rearrangement links TRBV5-6 to TRBJ2-3; 14 bases align to TRBD2. Germline CDR1 SGHDT, CDR2 YYEEEE. CDR3 length: 18 residues. V gave up 4 bases and J gave up 2 bases; unmatched junction bases: 9. DNA for the CDR3: TGTGCCAGCAGCCCAGGACTAGCGGGAGGCTCGGACACAGATACGCAGTATTTT. Amino acid sequence: CASSPGLAGGSDTDTQYF.

V and J are TRBV19 and TRBJ2-7, with 9 bases fitting TRBD1. The CDR3 loop spans 16 amino acids. The ends lost 5 bases at V and 3 bases at J; junction bases unmatched: 11. Germline values: CDR1 LNHDA, CDR2 SQIVND (reference sequence). CDR3 DNA sequence: TGTGCCAGTAGTCCGTACCGGGACAGGGTCGTCTACGAGCAGTACTTC. It translates to CASSPYRDRVVYEQYF.

The genes are TRBV4-2 and TRBJ2-3; 8 nucleotides line up with TRBD2. The CDR3 is 20 residues long. The germline V gene has CDR1 LGHNA and CDR2 YNFKEQ. Trimming took 4 bases from V and 1 from J; bases not matched to a gene: 19. Here the CDR3 DNA reads TGTGCCAGCAGCCGGAAGACGGCGGGGGGCCTTGGAGGGGGCACAGATACGCAGTATTTT. It is translated as CASSRKTAGGLGGGTDTQYF.

The V call is TRBV27, the J call TRBJ2-1; D is perhaps TRBD1 or TRBD2 (5 bases each). The germline V gene has CDR1 MNHEY and CDR2 SMNVEV (reference sequence). The germline V and J ends were trimmed by 3 bases and 12 bases, with 12 bases remaining between them. The CDR3 runs to 12 residues. CDR3 in amino acids: CASSFGGGAQFF. DNA of the CDR3: TGTGCCAGCAGTTTTGGGGGTGGGGCGCAGTTCTTC.

This clone was seen just once. V gene TRBV28 combines with J gene TRBJ2-1; 9 bases are shared with TRBD1. Trimming took 6 bases from V and 5 from J; bases not matched to a gene: 5. This CDR3 has 14 amino acids. CDR1 and CDR2 (germline): MDHEN, SYDVKM. The CDR3 DNA reads as TGTGCCAGCAGGACGACAGGGGGTCACAATGAGCAGTTCTTC. Amino acids: CASRTTGGHNEQFF.

The V call is TRBV18, the J call TRBJ1-5, with 7 bases fitting TRBD1. The CDR3 has 19 residues. Germline V gene data show CDR1 as KGHSH and CDR2 as LQKENI. V was clipped by 6 bases and J by 0 bases; unmatched bases: 17. CDR3 residues: CASSSYRQGEIYSNQPQHF. The DNA of the CDR3 is TGTGCCAGCTCTTCATATCGCCAGGGGGAAATTTATAGCAATCAGCCCCAGCATTTT.

The rearrangement links TRBV28 to TRBJ2-1; 11 nucleotides match TRBD2. After removal of 8 bases from V and 6 bases from J, the junction contained 6 bases not matched to a gene. Germline CDR1 and CDR2: MDHEN and SYDVKM. The CDR3 runs 14 residues. The CDR3 coding sequence is TGTGCCAGCGTAGCGGGAGGGCCGGGCAATGAGCAGTTCTTC. Residues: CASVAGGPGNEQFF. The whole variable domain, filled in from reference TRBV28 and TRBJ2-1, reads DVKVTQSSRYLVKRTGEKVFLECVQDMDHENMFWYRQDPGLGLRLIYFSYDVKMKEKGDIPEGYSVSREKKERFSLILESASTNQTSMYLCASVAGGPGNEQFFGPGTRLTVL.

For the CDR3, the DNA is TGTGCCACCAGCAAGCCGGGACAGATACTCTACGAGCAGTACTTC. It translates to CATSKPGQILYEQYF. The chain employs TRBV15 and TRBJ2-7; 7 bases are shared with TRBD1. Unmatched junction bases numbered 9, after V lost 4 bases and J lost 3 bases. Per germline, CDR1 LNHNV and CDR2 YYDKDF (reference sequence). CDR3 length equals 15 residues.

The genes are TRBV5-1 and TRBJ2-7; possible D gene TRBD2, 6 bases. V gave up 4 bases and J gave up 0 bases, with 14 bases separating them. The CDR3 length is 15 residues. The germline CDR1 and CDR2 sequences are SGHRS and YFSETQ. The CDR3 loop reads CASSTGTPGSYEQYF. In DNA, the CDR3 is TGCGCCAGCAGCACCGGGACTCCGGGCTCCTACGAGCAGTACTTC.

This chain connects TRBV6-5 to TRBJ2-7, with TRBD2 matching over 7 bases. J was trimmed by 7 bases and V by 2 bases; bases with no gene match: 14. The CDR3 is made up of 16 amino acids. CDR1 and CDR2 (germline): MNHEY, SVGAGI. This chain's CDR3 is CASSYKGGSSGGEQYF. The DNA for the CDR3 is TGTGCCAGCAGTTACAAGGGCGGGAGCTCGGGAGGTGAGCAGTACTTC.

This clone was seen more than once but under ten times. The rearrangement joins TRBV10-2 to TRBJ1-5, with no clear D. V gave up 0 bases and J gave up 3 bases, with 9 bases separating them. CDR3 length equals 15 residues. Germline V gene data show CDR1 as WSHSY and CDR2 as SAAADI. The CDR3: CASSESTWNNQPQHF. The CDR3 nucleotides read TGCGCCAGCAGTGAGTCGACATGGAACAATCAGCCCCAGCATTTT.

The CDR3 region is CASSVGGRGSEQYF. The DNA for the CDR3 is TGTGCCAGCAGCGTAGGTGGGAGGGGCTCCGAGCAGTACTTC. The chain is built from TRBV9 and TRBJ2-7; 7 bases are a match to TRBD2. V trimming: 0 bases; J trimming: 6 bases; junction bases outside the gene matches: 6. The CDR3 extends over 14 amino acids. Germline V gene data show CDR1 as SGDLS and CDR2 as YYNGEE.

The rearrangement uses TRBV28 and TRBJ2-7; D uncertain. There are 13 residues in the CDR3. The germline V and J ends were trimmed by 2 bases and 4 bases, with 9 bases remaining between them. Germline CDR1 is MDHEN and CDR2 is SYDVKM. Here the CDR3 reads CASSLHLQYEQYF. CDR3 nucleotide sequence: TGTGCCAGCAGTTTACATCTTCAGTACGAGCAGTACTTC.

The chain is built from TRBV19 and TRBJ1-5, with D possibly TRBD1 on 5 matching bases. The V gene's germline CDR1 is LNHDA and CDR2 SQIVND (reference sequence). The ends were cut back, 7 bases at V and 2 bases at J, with 12 bases in the middle. CDR3 length equals 14 residues. The CDR3: CASTSGRGNQPQHF. The CDR3 bases are TGTGCCAGTACCAGCGGCAGGGGCAATCAGCCCCAGCATTTT.

A word on this clone: Other nucleotide sequences in the sample specify the same CDR3. J is TRBJ2-7 and V is TRBV18; D might be TRBD1 (6 bases). The CDR3 is made up of 13 amino acids. CDR1 is KGHSH, CDR2 LQKENI, per germline. Trimming removed 3 bases at V and 3 bases at J, with 9 bases between. The DNA for the CDR3 is TGTGCCAGCTCACCGCTAGGGGGCTACGAGCAGTACTTC. Its protein is CASSPLGGYEQYF.

The count of this clone is one. The chain employs TRBV7-2 and TRBJ2-1; the match to TRBD2 covers 8 bases. The CDR3 has 13 amino acids. V dropped 6 bases and J dropped 8; count of bases not matched to a gene: 6. Germline loops: CDR1 SGHTA, CDR2 FQGNSA. CDR3 protein: CASRPGGGHEQFF. The CDR3 coding sequence is TGTGCCAGCAGACCCGGGGGGGGACATGAGCAGTTCTTC.

V and J are TRBV2 and TRBJ2-5, with no clear D. Germline-derived CDR1 and CDR2 are SNHLY and FYNNEI. The CDR3 is 16 residues long. V was cut by 4 bases and J by 0 bases, with 15 bases left in between. CDR3 sequence: CASSGVQNTNQETQYF. In DNA, the CDR3 is TGTGCCAGCAGTGGGGTCCAAAACACCAACCAAGAGACCCAGTACTTC.

This clone was counted a single time. The chain recombines TRBV28 with TRBJ2-7; D might be TRBD2 (6 bases). Trimming removed 2 bases from V and 0 bases from J, with 17 bases in between. CDR3 length: 17 residues. Germline V gene lookup returns CDR1 MDHEN and CDR2 SYDVKM. The CDR3 protein is CASSLGRRGYRSYEQYF. In DNA form, the CDR3 reads TGTGCCAGCAGTTTAGGTAGGCGGGGTTACCGCTCCTACGAGCAGTACTTC.